Listed here is a single T cell receptor beta chain. This clone was seen only a few times. The antigen it binds to is not known. One base away there is no much larger clone; base qualities are not given. The cysteine opens and the phenylalanine closes a CDR3 of 15 amino acids. Only CDR3 DNA is held: 45 bases, read in frame from base 1. At the junction V is shortened by 5 bases and J by 2 bases, with 14 bases in between. Based on the germline V gene, the CDR1 and CDR2 sequences are SGHAT and FQNNGV. This record belongs to a study of siplizumab effects on memory and regulatory T cells (dated by TCRdb to the late 2010s). Notes on the research overall: Across about eight responder-stimulator pairs, mixed lymphocyte reactions were run as pairs, about 1 with siplizumab at approximately 1 ug/mL and about 1 without drug. The study examined how the anti-CD2 antibody siplizumab affects alloreactive T-cell subsets in allogeneic mixed lymphocyte reactions built from human PBMCs. The study at large found these results: A naive or memory phenotype could not be assigned to roughly 80-96% of proliferating CD4+ or CD8+ clones. Sequences below about 10^-5 frequency were poorly captured, so only a minor fraction of alloreactive clones could be mapped to unstimulated subsets. Among mappable alloreactive CD4+ clones, an average Treg-derived fraction of roughly 70% was observed with siplizumab, compared with 25% to 30% in control reactions. The suppressive function of proliferating Tregs from siplizumab cultures was not functionally confirmed. Unstimulated naive T cells appeared to be more diverse than memory T cells, and naive cells seemed to make a substantial contribution to the alloresponse. Siplizumab significantly lowered the cumulative frequency of alloreactive sequences that could be traced to unstimulated CD4+ memory T cells.

The library was built by means of the immunoSEQ multiplex PCR assay. Approximately 10^5 TCR templates per sample were assayed by the deep sequencing platform. Genomic DNA extracted from sorted T cells was used for TCRbeta CDR3 sequencing. The source study handled its data this way. The R programming language was used for the clonal analysis of the TCRbeta CDR3 data. Alloreactive CD4+ and CD8+ clones were identified by comparing unstimulated samples to CFSE-low samples taken after the reaction. Regulatory or non-regulatory origin was assigned to alloreactive CD4+ clones by matching of sequences to sorted unstimulated Treg and non-Treg repertoires. TCRdb retrieved this table from immuneACCESS and kept in-frame rearrangements only. Not all clones are present; in checked studies, unresolved V genes account for under half, and no reason is known for the remainder. V, J and clone size are those of that table, while D and trimming were read from the DNA. This sample holds 13,000 or so clones; about two fifths were observed only once. The ten most abundant clones make up 10% of the sample.

For around 6 days, cells in the mixed lymphocyte reaction were kept in coculture at 37 degrees C. Responder PBMCs were labelled with CFSE, stimulator PBMCs were labelled with Violet Dye, and the two were mixed at a 1:1 ratio. Sorted unstimulated T cells, along with proliferating T cells recovered from mixed lymphocyte reactions, underwent TCRbeta CDR3 sequencing. Fresh whole blood from nine to ten HLA-typed healthy donors was used as the source from which PBMCs were isolated. After the mixed lymphocyte reaction, proliferating CFSE-low responder T cells were FACS-sorted for TCR sequencing. Sequencing was done on a sample of CFSE-low (dividing) CD8+ T cells sorted from an allogeneic mixed lymphocyte reaction. This sequence originates from a human donor in good health; the cells came from an allogeneic mixed lymphocyte reaction. This sequence uses TRBV11-2 and TRBJ2-3; a tentative D match to TRBD2 spans 7 bases. The bases are TGTGCCAGCAGCAGAAGGGGGAGGGCCACAGATACGCAGTATTTT. Translated, it reads CASSRRGRATDTQYF.